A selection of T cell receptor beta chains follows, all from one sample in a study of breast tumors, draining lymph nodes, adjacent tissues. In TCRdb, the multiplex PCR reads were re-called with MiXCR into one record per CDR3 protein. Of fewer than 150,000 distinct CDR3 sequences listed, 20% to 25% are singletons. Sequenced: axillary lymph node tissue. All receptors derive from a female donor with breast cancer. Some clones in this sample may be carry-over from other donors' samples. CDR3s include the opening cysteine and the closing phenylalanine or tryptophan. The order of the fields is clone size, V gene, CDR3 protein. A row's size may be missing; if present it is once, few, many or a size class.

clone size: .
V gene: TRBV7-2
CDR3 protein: CAIGTSGRRLYNEQFF

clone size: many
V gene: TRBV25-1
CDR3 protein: CASSVGGSTDTQYF

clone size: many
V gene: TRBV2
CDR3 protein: CASSEGAGFREKLFF

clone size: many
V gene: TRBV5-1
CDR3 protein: CASSLGTGYGYTF

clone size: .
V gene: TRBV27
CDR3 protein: CASSRGLAGGSYEQYF

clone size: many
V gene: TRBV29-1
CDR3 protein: CSVTRTSLNTGELFF

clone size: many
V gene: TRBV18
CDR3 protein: CASSRSRGHTDSPLHF

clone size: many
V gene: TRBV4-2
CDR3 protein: CASSQETGVRSGNTIYF

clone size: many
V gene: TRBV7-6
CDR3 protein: CASSLGVAGGNEQFF

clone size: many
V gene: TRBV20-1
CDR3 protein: CSARVGTGRETQYF

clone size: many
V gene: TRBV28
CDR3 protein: CASKVGSTDTQYF

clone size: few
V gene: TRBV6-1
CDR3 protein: CASSPERGGTGELFF